Sequencing of this TCR beta chain was carried out in a study of blood T cells in healthy people across ages. The CDR3 is made up of 12 amino acids. The ends were cut back, 2 bases at V and 15 bases at J, with 14 bases in the middle. The V gene's germline CDR1 is SGHVS and CDR2 FQNEAQ. Together with a sample-barcoded 5' primer, a J-beta primer mix was included in a second PCR lasting roughly 6 to 12 cycles. TCRdb re-called the 5' RACE reads through MiXCR, storing one row per CDR3 protein. The sample yields some 1,500,000 distinct CDR3 sequences, under 55% seen once. The sequence was collected from a young woman in good health. The chain recombines TRBV7-8 with TRBJ2-1; D is unclear. Input material: blood. CDR3 nucleotides: TGTGCCAGCAGCTTAAGTACAGATGAGAGGTTCTTC. Residues: CASSLSTDERFF.